Only a few counts were recorded for the clone carrying this T cell receptor beta chain. Its antigen is not known. Germline V CDR1 and CDR2: ENHRY, SYGVKD. This CDR3 is built from 14 residues. With 6 bases clipped from V and 0 bases from J, the junction kept 3 bases outside the gene matches. The source of the sample is a study of T cells in Graves' hyperthyroidism and ophthalmopathy. Diagnosis of hyperthyroidism was new in patients aged 18 to 65, and its duration was under 2 months. Exclusion of a patient resulted from uncontrolled infection, other autoimmune disease, pregnancy or lactation. Amplified regions were TCR beta CDR3 sequences from RNA transcripts. A set of HTBI primers served as the primers for a first-round RT-PCR of the TCR CDR3. TCRdb re-derived calls from the multiplex PCR reads in MiXCR, one entry per CDR3 protein. In the table there are 300,000 to 500,000 distinct CDR3 sequences, around 14% of which are singletons.

Study outcomes and limitations: Most thyroid clonotypes expanded above 0.001 were also detected in blood. Ophthalmopathy onset followed model prediction by a median approximately six months.

The chain combines TRBV10-3 with TRBJ2-3; 7 bases map to TRBD1. This TCR was sampled from a woman aged 25 to 39 with Graves' hyperthyroidism. The material sequenced was blood. CDR3 in amino acids: CAIRGQTSTDTQYF. The CDR3 DNA reads TGTGCCATCAGGGGACAGACTAGCACAGATACGCAGTATTTT.